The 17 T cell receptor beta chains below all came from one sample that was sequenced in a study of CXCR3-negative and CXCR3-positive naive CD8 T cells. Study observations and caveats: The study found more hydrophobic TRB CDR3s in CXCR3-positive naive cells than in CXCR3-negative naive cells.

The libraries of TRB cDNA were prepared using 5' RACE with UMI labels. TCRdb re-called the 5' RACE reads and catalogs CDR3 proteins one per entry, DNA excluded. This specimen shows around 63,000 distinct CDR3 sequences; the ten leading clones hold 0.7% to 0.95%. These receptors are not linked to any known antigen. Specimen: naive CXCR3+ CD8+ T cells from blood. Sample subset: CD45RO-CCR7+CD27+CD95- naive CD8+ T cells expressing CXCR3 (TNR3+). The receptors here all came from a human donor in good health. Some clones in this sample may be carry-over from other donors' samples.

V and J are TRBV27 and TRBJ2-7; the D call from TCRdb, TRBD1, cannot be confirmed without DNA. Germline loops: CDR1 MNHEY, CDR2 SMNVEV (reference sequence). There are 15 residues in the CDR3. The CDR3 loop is CASSSVDRASYEQYF.

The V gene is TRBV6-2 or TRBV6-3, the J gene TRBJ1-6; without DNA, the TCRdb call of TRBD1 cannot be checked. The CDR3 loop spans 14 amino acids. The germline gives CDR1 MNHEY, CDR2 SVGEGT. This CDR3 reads CASSRRDRDSPLHF.

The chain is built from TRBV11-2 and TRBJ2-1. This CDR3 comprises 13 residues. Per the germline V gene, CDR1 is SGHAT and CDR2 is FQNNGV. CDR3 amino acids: CASSLQRHNEQFF.

The CDR3 region is CASRDRGPNTGELFF. The rearrangement joins TRBV7-8 to TRBJ2-2; TCRdb reports TRBD1, a call that lacks DNA to check it against. The germline gives CDR1 SGHVS, CDR2 FQNEAQ. This CDR3 spans 15 amino acids.

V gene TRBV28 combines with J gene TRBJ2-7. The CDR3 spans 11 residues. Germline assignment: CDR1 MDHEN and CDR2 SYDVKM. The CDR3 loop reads CAITIGYEQYF.

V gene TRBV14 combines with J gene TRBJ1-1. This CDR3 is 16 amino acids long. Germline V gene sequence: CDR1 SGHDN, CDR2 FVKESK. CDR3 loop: CASSQDHTFMNTEAFF.

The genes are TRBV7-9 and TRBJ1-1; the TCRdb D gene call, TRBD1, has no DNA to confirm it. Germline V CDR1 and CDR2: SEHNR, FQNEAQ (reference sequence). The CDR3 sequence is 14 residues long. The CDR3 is CASSGTALNTEAFF.

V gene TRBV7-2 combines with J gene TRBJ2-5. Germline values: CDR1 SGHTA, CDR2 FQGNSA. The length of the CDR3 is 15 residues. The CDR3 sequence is CASSLGWGDQENQYF.

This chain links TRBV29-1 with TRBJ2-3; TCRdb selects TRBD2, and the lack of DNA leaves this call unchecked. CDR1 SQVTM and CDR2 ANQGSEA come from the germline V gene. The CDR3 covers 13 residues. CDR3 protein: CSVEGQSPPAQYF.

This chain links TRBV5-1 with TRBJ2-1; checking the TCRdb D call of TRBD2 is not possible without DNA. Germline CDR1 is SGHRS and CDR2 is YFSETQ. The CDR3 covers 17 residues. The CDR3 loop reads CASSLSPLAGGYNEQFF.

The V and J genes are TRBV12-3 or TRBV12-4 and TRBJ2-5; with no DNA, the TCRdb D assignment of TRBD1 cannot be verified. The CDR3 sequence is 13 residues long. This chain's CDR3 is CASRGGGQETQYF.

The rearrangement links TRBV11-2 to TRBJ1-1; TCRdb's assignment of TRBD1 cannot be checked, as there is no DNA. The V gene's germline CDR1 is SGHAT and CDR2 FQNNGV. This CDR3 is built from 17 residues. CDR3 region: CASSLDQTGTGGTEAFF.

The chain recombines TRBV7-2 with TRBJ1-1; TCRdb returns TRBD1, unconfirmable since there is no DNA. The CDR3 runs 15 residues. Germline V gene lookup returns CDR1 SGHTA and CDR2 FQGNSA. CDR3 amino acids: CASSAAGTQNTEAFF.

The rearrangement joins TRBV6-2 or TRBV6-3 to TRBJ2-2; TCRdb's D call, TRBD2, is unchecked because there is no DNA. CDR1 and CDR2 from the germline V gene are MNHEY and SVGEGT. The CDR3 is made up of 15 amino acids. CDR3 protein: CASSLGLAETGELFF.

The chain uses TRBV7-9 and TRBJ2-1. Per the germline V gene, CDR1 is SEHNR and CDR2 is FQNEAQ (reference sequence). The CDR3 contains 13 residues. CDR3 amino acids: CASSLGLNNEQFF.

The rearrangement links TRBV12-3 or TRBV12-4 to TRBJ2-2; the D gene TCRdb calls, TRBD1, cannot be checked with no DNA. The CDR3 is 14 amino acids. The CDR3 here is CASSLEGAPGELFF.

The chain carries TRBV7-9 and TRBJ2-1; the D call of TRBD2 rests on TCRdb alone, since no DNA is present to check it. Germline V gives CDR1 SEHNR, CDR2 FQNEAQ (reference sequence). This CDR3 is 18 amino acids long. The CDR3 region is CASSPQGLAGVGRNEQFF.